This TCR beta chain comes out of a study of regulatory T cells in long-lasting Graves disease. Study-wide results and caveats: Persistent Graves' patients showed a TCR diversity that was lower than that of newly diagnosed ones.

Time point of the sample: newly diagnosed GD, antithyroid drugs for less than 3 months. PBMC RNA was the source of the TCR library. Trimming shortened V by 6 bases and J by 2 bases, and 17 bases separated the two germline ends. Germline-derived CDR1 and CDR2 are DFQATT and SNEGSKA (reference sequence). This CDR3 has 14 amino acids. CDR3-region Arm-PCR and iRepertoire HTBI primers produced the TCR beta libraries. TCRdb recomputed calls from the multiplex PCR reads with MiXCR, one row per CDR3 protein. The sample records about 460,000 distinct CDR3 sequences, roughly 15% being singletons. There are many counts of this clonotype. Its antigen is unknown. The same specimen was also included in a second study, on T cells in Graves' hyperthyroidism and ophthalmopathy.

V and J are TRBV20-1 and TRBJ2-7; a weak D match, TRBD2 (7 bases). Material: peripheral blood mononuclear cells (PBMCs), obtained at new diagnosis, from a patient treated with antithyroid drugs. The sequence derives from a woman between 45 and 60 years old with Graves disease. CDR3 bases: TGCAGTGCGGGGGCGGGAGTATCTCCCTACGAGCAGTACTTC. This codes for CSAGAGVSPYEQYF.